A selection of T cell receptor beta chains follows, all from one sample in a study of control samples from healthy donors and cancer patients. The data were produced by immunoSEQ multiplex PCR, yet TCRdb's version contains in-frame clones alone and is incomplete. The sample includes approximately 150,000 clones, 93% of them seen just once. The specimen was blood. The source of these receptors is a young man in good health. Each CDR3 is given with its conserved first and last residue. Fields, in order: V gene, clone size, D gene, J gene, CDR3 protein, CDR3 DNA. A D gene is named only where the DNA matches it firmly. Rows may omit the clone size; those that give it use once, few, many or a size class.

>TRBV30|NA|NA|TRBJ2-2
CAWSRDSYTGELFF
TGTGCCTGGAGTAGGGACTCTTACACCGGGGAGCTGTTTTTT
>TRBV27|NA|NA|TRBJ1-5
CASSPRGGSNQPQHF
TGTGCCAGCAGTCCCCGGGGGGGAAGCAATCAGCCCCAGCATTTT
>TRBV25-1|NA|NA|TRBJ2-2
CAIGGLGGELFF
TGTGCCATCGGTGGGTTAGGCGGGGAGCTGTTTTTT
>TRBV27|NA|NA|TRBJ2-3
CASSPYRGSRTDTQYF
TGTGCCAGCAGTCCCTACCGGGGTAGCAGGACAGATACGCAGTATTTT
>TRBV27|NA|NA|TRBJ1-1
CASSQIQGMNTEAFF
TGTGCCAGCAGCCAAATACAGGGCATGAACACTGAAGCTTTCTTT
>TRBV5-6|NA|NA|TRBJ2-1
CASSLEGYGPRFSYNEQFF
TGTGCCAGCAGCTTGGAGGGTTACGGGCCCCGATTCTCCTACAATGAGCAGTTCTTC
>TRBV6-2/TRBV6-3|NA|TRBD2|TRBJ2-2
CASSYPTSGANTGELFF
TGTGCCAGCAGTTACCCGACTAGCGGTGCGAACACCGGGGAGCTGTTTTTT
>TRBV7-2|NA|NA|TRBJ2-7
CASSLGSGQNYEQYF
TGTGCCAGCAGCTTAGGATCGGGGCAGAACTACGAGCAGTACTTC
>TRBV10-3|NA|NA|TRBJ1-1
CAMVNPRRKAFF
TGTGCCATGGTGAATCCCCGGAGGAAAGCTTTCTTT
>TRBV6-6|NA|TRBD2|TRBJ2-5
CASSYGEGTQYF
TGTGCCAGCAGTTACGGGGAGGGGACCCAGTACTTC
>TRBV19|NA|NA|TRBJ1-5
CASSIDPGFSIKQPQHF
TGTGCCAGTAGTATAGATCCGGGTTTCAGTATCAAGCAGCCCCAGCATTTT
>TRBV28|medium-sized|NA|TRBJ1-4
CASSSRGVNEKLFF
TGTGCCAGCAGTTCGAGGGGGGTAAACGAAAAACTGTTTTTT
>TRBV4-2|NA|NA|TRBJ1-4
CASSQDLGQGHEKLFF
TGTGCCAGCAGCCAAGACCTGGGGCAGGGACATGAAAAACTGTTTTTT
>TRBV4-1|NA|TRBD1|TRBJ2-1
CASSLDRGRAYNEQFF
TGCGCCAGCAGCCTTGACAGGGGAAGGGCCTACAATGAGCAGTTCTTC
>TRBV5-4|many|NA|TRBJ2-7
CASSYTSGPYYEQYF
TGTGCCAGCAGCTACACTTCGGGCCCCTACTACGAGCAGTACTTC
>TRBV14|NA|TRBD2|TRBJ2-2
CASSQLTSGTSNTGELFF
TGTGCCAGCAGCCAACTGACTAGCGGAACATCGAACACCGGGGAGCTGTTTTTT
>TRBV4-3|once|NA|TRBJ1-5
CASSQGASNQPQHF
TGCGCCAGCAGCCAAGGGGCCAGTAATCAGCCCCAGCATTTT
>TRBV10-3|NA|NA|TRBJ1-6
CAISTEQNSPLHF
TGTGCCATCAGCACAGAACAGAATTCACCCCTCCACTTT
>TRBV2|NA|NA|TRBJ1-5
CASSEAWGQPQHF
TGTGCCAGCAGTGAAGCCTGGGGCCAGCCCCAGCATTTT
>TRBV18|NA|TRBD1|TRBJ2-7
CASSAAGTGGYEQYF
TGTGCCAGCTCAGCTGCTGGGACAGGGGGCTACGAGCAGTACTTC
>TRBV27|NA|TRBD1|TRBJ1-1
CASSLQPHRGIFAFF
TGTGCCAGCAGTTTACAACCGCACAGGGGGATTTTTGCTTTCTTT
>TRBV7-2|NA|TRBD2|TRBJ2-7
CASSLLAGENYEQYF
TGTGCCAGCAGCCTACTAGCGGGGGAAAACTACGAGCAGTACTTC
>TRBV5-4|NA|NA|TRBJ1-1
CASSPGYGNTEAFF
TGTGCCAGCAGCCCCGGGTACGGGAACACTGAAGCTTTCTTT